Reported below is one T cell receptor beta chain. It has no known antigen specificity. A much larger clone is a single base away; this may be a read error. Every donor in the study was a healthy Caucasian. Three pairs of female monozygotic twins, all aged roughly 18 to 29 years, made up the twin cohort. Miltenyi CD45RO+ enrichment and human naive T-cell isolation kits were used to isolate memory (CD45RO+) and naive T cells from PBMC. This entry comes from a study of identical twins (dated by TCRdb to about 2016). Regarding the research as a whole: The study deep-sequenced TCR alpha and beta repertoires from monozygotic twins, unrelated adults of various ages and cord blood to test whether fetal clonotypes persist. To rule out contamination, replicate twin experiments were performed at different times with different library preparation protocols.

Beyond this particular receptor, the publication reports: Because the same donors could not be followed over many years, the conclusions depended on cross-sectional statistical analysis. Fewer insertions were carried by abundant cord blood beta clonotypes; a weaker similar trend was observed in young adult naive repertoires, while no such trend was observed in memory repertoires. Zero-insertion analyses could be partly confounded by invariant T cells such as MAIT and iNKT, although diverse VJ usage argued against such confounding for most clonotypes. The excess sharing between twins in beta out-of-frame sequences was weaker because fewer shared sequences reduced the signal-to-noise ratio. Out-of-frame TCR alpha sequences shared between twins showed an excess of low generation-probability sequences compared with coincidental sharing between unrelated individuals. In monozygotic twins, out-of-frame TCR alpha sharing was systematically underestimated by recombination models, although the models agreed with sharing between unrelated individuals.

The receptor library was made with 5' RACE. The listed sequencing device is Illumina HiSeq 2000. A universal primer binding site was added through template switching, and the final cDNA carried a unique molecular identifier so that TCR cDNA molecules could be counted accurately. Specific primers in the conserved constant-segment region were used to synthesize first-strand cDNA for the TCR alpha and beta chains. To control for contamination, every cDNA library was double barcoded, receiving both a SMART-Mk sample barcode and Illumina barcodes. TruSeq adapter sequences along with Illumina sample barcodes were introduced in two successive PCR steps. The TCR alpha and beta cDNA libraries were sequenced on the Illumina HiSeq platform using custom primers. As for how the authors treated the data: MiGEC was used to process raw reads and extract unique molecular identifiers, and MiXCR was used to find CDR3 positions. Recombination models were inferred per individual with the repgenHMM and IGoR tools using an EM algorithm. The tcR package in R was used for shared clonotype analysis, with sharing normalized by the product of cloneset sizes. To study raw recombination without the effects of thymic and clonal selection, out-of-frame nonproductive sequences were analyzed. TCRdb reanalyzed the raw reads on its own, using fastp at Q25 for trimming and MiXCR for clone calling, and kept in-frame beta chains. Duplicate CDR3 protein sequences are folded into a single record with the most common DNA and genes. These V and J calls are TCRdb output, not the study's own analysis. Recorded for this sample are roughly 200,000 distinct CDR3 sequences; less than 8% of them occurred a single time. The ten biggest clones cover less than 2% of the sample.

Its CDR3 holds 16 amino acids, cysteine through phenylalanine. The CDR3 DNA has 48 bases and is translated from base 1. The germline V gene encodes CDR1 SEHNR and CDR2 FQNEAQ (reference sequence). A further study also used this sample, focusing on yellow fever vaccine responses in identical twins. Drawing on the second study: The T cell response to vaccination in identical twins was reported by the authors to appear partly convergent and partly personalized. Focusing on identical twins, the study followed the T cell clones that responded to the vaccine, and did so with precision.

The rearrangement combines TRBV7-9 with TRBJ2-2, with TRBD2 matching 10 junction bases. The sample consisted of memory (CD45RO+) T cells sorted from blood. The label giving this sample's cell subset or site can be read as: CD45RO+ enriched T cells. This clonotype was sampled from a woman younger than 30 in good health. CDR3 loop: CASSSLLAGYTGELLF. The nucleotide sequence reads TGTGCCAGCAGCTCACTACTAGCGGGGTACACCGGGGAGCTGCTTTTT.